This T cell receptor (beta chain) was recovered during a study of cytomegalovirus exposure and HLA in healthy donors. At the level of the study: The platform used for the roughly 120 validation repertoires matched that of the approximately 670 first-cohort repertoires, a later analysis reported. Study-level findings and limits: High sensitivity and specificity were reportedly achieved when the classifier diagnosed cytomegalovirus status. It was approximately 150 TCR beta chains that were listed as cytomegalovirus-associated. CMV antigen specificity was confirmed in vitro for a few CMV-associated chains.

Profiled with immunoSEQ multiplex PCR; TCRdb holds only in-frame clones, not every one. The table records 150,000 to 180,000 clones, 75% to 90% of them present only once. As regards this clone: Antigen: not known.

In germline, CDR1 is MGHDK, CDR2 SYGVNS. The CDR3 consists of 16 residues. V shed 4 bases and J 5 bases; nucleotides not matched to a gene: 9. The receptor was isolated from a man aged 18 to 35 in good health and CMV-seropositive. The sequenced material came from PBMCs. V and J are TRBV25-1 and TRBJ2-3; 10 bases line up with TRBD2. CDR3 DNA: TGTGCCAGCAGTGCCCGACTAGCGGGCAAGGGAGATACGCAGTATTTT. It codes for CASSARLAGKGDTQYF.